The clone carrying this TCR beta chain was seen only a few times. Its antigen is still unknown. The data were taken from a study of T-cell reconstitution after alpha-beta-depleted transplantation in children. Unique molecular identifiers were incorporated during preparation of the TCRbeta library. MiXCR was run by TCRdb on the PCR reads, yielding one entry per CDR3 protein. This table holds 610,000 or so distinct CDR3 sequences, 25% to 30% found once. The ends were cut back, 5 bases at V and 7 bases at J, with 12 bases in the middle. Germline CDR1 reads MNHEY; CDR2 reads SVGAGI. This CDR3 comprises 12 residues. Broader study findings: Alpha-beta T cells about two months after transplant reportedly derived from several hundred expanded graft clones.

The material sequenced was PBMCs, taken before TCRalphabeta/CD19-depleted stem cell transplant. This chain connects TRBV6-5 to TRBJ2-7; D might be TRBD2 (5 bases). The TCR was taken from a boy in the first two years of life with Wiskott-Aldrich syndrome, due to receive a stem cell transplant. CDR3 coding DNA: TGTGCCAGCAGTCGGGATCTGAGGGAGCAGTACTTC. Amino acids: CASSRDLREQYF.